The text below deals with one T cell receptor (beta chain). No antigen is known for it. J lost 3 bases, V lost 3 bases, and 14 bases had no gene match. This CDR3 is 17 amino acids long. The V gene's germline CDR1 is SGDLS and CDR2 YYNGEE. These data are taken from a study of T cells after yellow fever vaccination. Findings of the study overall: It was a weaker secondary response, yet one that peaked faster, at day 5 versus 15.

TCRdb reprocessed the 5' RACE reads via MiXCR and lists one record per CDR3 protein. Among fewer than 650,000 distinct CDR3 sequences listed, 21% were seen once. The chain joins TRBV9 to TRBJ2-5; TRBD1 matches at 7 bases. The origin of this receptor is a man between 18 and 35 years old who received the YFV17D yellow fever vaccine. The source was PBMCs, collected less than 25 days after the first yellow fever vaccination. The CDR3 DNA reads TGTGCCAGCAGCGACCCCCCGGCAGGGGGTTTAGAAGAGACCCAGTACTTC. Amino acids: CASSDPPAGGLEETQYF.